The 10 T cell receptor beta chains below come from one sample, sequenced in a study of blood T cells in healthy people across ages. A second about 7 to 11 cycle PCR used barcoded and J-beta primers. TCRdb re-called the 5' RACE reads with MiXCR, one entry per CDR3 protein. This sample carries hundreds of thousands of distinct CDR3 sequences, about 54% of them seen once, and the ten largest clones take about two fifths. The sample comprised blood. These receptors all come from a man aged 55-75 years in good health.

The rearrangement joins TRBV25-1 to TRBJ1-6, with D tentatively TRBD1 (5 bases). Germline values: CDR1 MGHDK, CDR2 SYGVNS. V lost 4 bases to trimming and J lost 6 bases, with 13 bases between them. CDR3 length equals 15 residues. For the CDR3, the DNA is TGTGCCAGCAGTGGCCCCGGCAGGGCTAATTCACCCCTCCACTTT. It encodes CASSGPGRANSPLHF.

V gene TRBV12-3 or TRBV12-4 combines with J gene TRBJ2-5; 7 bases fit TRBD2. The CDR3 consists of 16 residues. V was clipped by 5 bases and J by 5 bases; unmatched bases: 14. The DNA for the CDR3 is TGTGCCAGCAGTCCGACGGGGGGAGTTGTCGGGGAGACCCAGTACTTC. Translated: CASSPTGGVVGETQYF.

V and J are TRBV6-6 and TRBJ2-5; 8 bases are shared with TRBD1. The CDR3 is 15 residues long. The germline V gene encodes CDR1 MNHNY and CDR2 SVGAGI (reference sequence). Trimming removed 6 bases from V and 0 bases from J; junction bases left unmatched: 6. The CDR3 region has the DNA TGTGCCAGCAGCGCCGGGACAGGAAACCAAGAGACCCAGTACTTC. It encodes CASSAGTGNQETQYF.

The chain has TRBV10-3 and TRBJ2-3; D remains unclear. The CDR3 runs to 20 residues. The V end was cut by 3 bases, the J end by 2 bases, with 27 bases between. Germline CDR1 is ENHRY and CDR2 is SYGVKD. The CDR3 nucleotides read TGTGCCATCAGTGACAAGGTTTTCTCGGCTTCTGGACGTAACACAGATACGCAGTATTTT. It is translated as CAISDKVFSASGRNTDTQYF.

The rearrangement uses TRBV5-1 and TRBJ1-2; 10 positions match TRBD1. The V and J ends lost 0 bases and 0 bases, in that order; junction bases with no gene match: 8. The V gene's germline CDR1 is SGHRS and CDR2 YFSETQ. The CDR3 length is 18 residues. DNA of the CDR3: TGCGCCAGCAGCTTGGCCGGGACAGGGGCTGCCTCTAACTATGGCTACACCTTC. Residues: CASSLAGTGAASNYGYTF.

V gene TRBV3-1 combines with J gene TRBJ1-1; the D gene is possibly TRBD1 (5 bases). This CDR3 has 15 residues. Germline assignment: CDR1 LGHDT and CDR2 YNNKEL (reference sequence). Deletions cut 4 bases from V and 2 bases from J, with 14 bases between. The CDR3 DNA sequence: TGTGCCAGCAGCCTCTACGGGACCGGTAACACTGAAGCTTTCTTT. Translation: CASSLYGTGNTEAFF.

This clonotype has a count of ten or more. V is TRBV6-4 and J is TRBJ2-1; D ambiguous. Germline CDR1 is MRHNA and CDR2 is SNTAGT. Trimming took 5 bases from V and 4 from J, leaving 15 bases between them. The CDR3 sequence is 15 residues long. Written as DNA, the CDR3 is TGTGCCAGCAGTATCGGCTCCACCGCTTACAATGAGCAGTTCTTC. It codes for CASSIGSTAYNEQFF.

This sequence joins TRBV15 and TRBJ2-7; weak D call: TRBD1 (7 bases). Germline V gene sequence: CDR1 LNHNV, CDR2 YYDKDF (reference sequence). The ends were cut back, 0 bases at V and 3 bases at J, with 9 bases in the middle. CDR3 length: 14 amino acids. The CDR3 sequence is CATSRDQGGYEQYF. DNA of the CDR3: TGTGCCACCAGCAGAGACCAGGGGGGCTACGAGCAGTACTTC.

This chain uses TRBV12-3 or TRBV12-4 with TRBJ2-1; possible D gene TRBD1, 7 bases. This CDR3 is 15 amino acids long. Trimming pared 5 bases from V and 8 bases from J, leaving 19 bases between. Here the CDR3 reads CASSPASATGDEQFF. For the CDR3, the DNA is TGTGCCAGCAGTCCGGCTAGCGCCACAGGGGATGAGCAGTTCTTC.

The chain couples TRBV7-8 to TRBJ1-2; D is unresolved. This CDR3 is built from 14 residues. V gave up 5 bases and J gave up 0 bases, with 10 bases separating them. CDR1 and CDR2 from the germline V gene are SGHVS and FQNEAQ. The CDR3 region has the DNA TGTGCCAGCAGCCCTGCCGGATCTAACTATGGCTACACCTTC. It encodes CASSPAGSNYGYTF. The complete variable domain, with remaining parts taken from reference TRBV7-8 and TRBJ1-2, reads GAGVSQSPRYKVAKRGQDVALRCDPISGHVSLFWYQQALGQGPEFLTYFQNEAQLDKSGLPSDRFFAERPEGSVSTLKIQRTQQEDSAVYLCASSPAGSNYGYTFGSGTRLTVV.